Below, one T cell receptor (beta chain) is given with its context. What this receptor recognizes is not known. Per-base qualities were not stored, and no clone one base away is much larger. Enrolling through a virtual design, the prospective study's participants ranged in age from roughly 18 to 95 years and lived across approximately 25 United States geographic areas. In the prospective study, participants were assigned to cohorts based on the clinical history participants reported in a screening survey and a study questionnaire. Each participant in the prospective study had whole blood, serum and a nasopharyngeal or oropharyngeal swab collected by mobile phlebotomists. Participants in the prospective study had the option to provide additional blood draws and questionnaires over a roughly two-month period. Prospective study blood samples were shipped either frozen or at room temperature before DNA extraction.

This entry belongs to a study of blood T cell repertoires in COVID-19 (TCRdb year 2020). Background on the whole study: Collaborator samples came from the United States, Italy and Spain and covered acute and convalescent phases of COVID-19. The prospective study material was composed of cDNA or gDNA derived from T cells, B-cell-depleted T cells, or PBMCs. Subjects who had been exposed to COVID-19, were actively infected with it, or had recovered from it provided the deeply sampled blood TCRbeta repertoires that made up the dataset. The repertoires were released in a freely available public database intended as a resource for research on the immune response to SARS-CoV-2. The samples were drawn from the first 160 participants of the ongoing ImmuneRACE study and from 950 to 1,500 subjects provided by 6 global collaborators. The sample metadata nearly always contained a de-identified subject ID, COVID-19 status, age in years and sex. Where HLA class I and class II types were available, the types were taken from metadata supplied by the sample provider, not from assay-based typing.

TCRbeta CDR3 regions were amplified from genomic DNA using the immunoSEQ Assay, a bias-controlled multiplex PCR. The authors' pipeline ran thus. The number of nucleated cells in each sample was estimated from the amplification of reference gene primers within the assay. To quantify the absolute abundance of each unique TCRbeta CDR3 rearrangement, sequence reads were collapsed and filtered. For each sample, productive Simpson clonality was calculated as the square root of Simpson's diversity index over productive rearrangements. In its TCRdb copy, this immuneACCESS table keeps in-frame sequences only and misses some clones. Where compared with another copy, unresolved V genes explain less than half of these, and the others have no known cause. The DNA gave D and trimming, while V, J and clone size come from that table. This sample holds about 220,000 clones; 75% to 90% were observed only once. The ten largest clonotypes hold more than 3.5% of the sample.

V has 4 bases trimmed and J has 3 bases trimmed; junction bases matching no gene number 2. Per the germline V gene (reference sequence), LGHDT is the CDR1 and YNNKEL is the CDR2. The CDR3 starts with the cysteine, ends with the phenylalanine, and has 13 residues. Left in the record is the CDR3 DNA by itself, 39 bases read in frame from the first base. What the work shows at the level of the full study, not this receptor alone: How much clinical and demographic metadata was included differed by source and by participant, and the metadata was provided uncurated.

Sequenced material: PBMCs or T cells enriched from blood (not recorded which). The sequence was collected from a woman in her thirties or forties with acute COVID-19. The chain joins TRBV3-1 (or the pseudogene TRBV3-2) to TRBJ1-2, with 7 middle bases fitting TRBD1. In nucleotide form, the sequence is TGTGCCAGCAGCCCGGGACAGTACTATGGCTACACCTTC. Translation gives CASSPGQYYGYTF.